Shown below are 28 T cell receptor beta chains from a single sample sequenced in a study of Graves' ophthalmopathy and Graves' hyperthyroidism. Amplification targeted the TCR beta CDR3 regions, with RNA transcripts as the source material. The first round was an RT-PCR with HTBI primers, and the second round was a multiplex PCR. TCRdb reanalysed the multiplex PCR reads using MiXCR and keeps one entry per CDR3 protein. The sample lists approximately 1.2 million distinct CDR3 sequences; about two fifths were seen once. Sequenced input: peripheral blood or thyroid tissue (not recorded which). The source of these receptors is an adult man with Graves' hyperthyroidism.

The table lists this clonotype with many counts. This chain uses TRBV29-1 with TRBJ1-2; D is uncertain. The germline gives CDR1 SQVTM, CDR2 ANQGSEA. Trimming removed 2 bases at V and 8 bases at J, with 12 bases between. The CDR3 has 12 residues. In nucleotides, the CDR3 is TGCAGCGTTGAAATCGGGGTAGGAGGCTACACCTTC. This codes for CSVEIGVGGYTF.

This clonotype came up a few times. The CDR3 bases are TGTGCCAGCATGGGGGGCTCGGTGGATTCACCCCTCCACTTT. This sequence encodes CASMGGSVDSPLHF. The chain has TRBV6-6 and TRBJ1-6; perhaps TRBD1 as D (6 bases). The CDR3 loop spans 14 amino acids. V lost 7 bases and J lost 8, with 15 bases in between. Germline assignment: CDR1 MNHNY and CDR2 SVGAGI (reference sequence).

The rearrangement uses TRBV15 and TRBJ1-1; D might be TRBD1 (6 bases). CDR3 length equals 16 residues. Trimming cost V 1 base and J 4 bases, with 16 bases left between them. Looked up from germline, CDR1 is LNHNV and CDR2 is YYDKDF (reference sequence). CDR3 DNA sequence: TGTGCCACCAGCAGAGTTGGGGACCGGGGGCCCACTGAAGCTTTCTTT. It yields the protein CATSRVGDRGPTEAFF.

This chain uses TRBV2 with TRBJ1-5; no definite D call. V gave up 4 bases and J gave up 1 base, with 11 bases separating them. This CDR3 region has 15 residues. The germline gives CDR1 SNHLY, CDR2 FYNNEI. CDR3 region: CASSGAGYSNQPQHF. Here the CDR3 DNA reads TGTGCCAGCAGTGGGGCGGGATACAGCAATCAGCCCCAGCATTTT.

The CDR3 nucleotides are TGCAGTGCTAGAGATCCCCAGGGGAGTGAAACTGAAGCTTTCTTT. Residues: CSARDPQGSETEAFF. The chain employs TRBV20-1 and TRBJ1-1, with a possible D match to TRBD1 (6 bases). The CDR3 is 15 amino acids. Trimming removed 0 bases at V and 5 bases at J, with 16 bases between. From germline, CDR1 is DFQATT and CDR2 SNEGSKA (reference sequence).

In this sample, this clonotype turned up many times. The V call is TRBV7-9, the J call TRBJ1-1; TRBD1 aligns across 7 bases. The CDR3 extends over 12 amino acids. V gave up 5 bases and J gave up 7 bases; unmatched junction bases: 4. CDR1 SEHNR and CDR2 FQNEAQ come from the germline V gene (reference sequence). CDR3 nucleotide sequence: TGTGCCAGCAGCGGTAGGGGGCTTGAAGCTTTCTTT. It codes for CASSGRGLEAFF.

This clonotype was seen a few times. This chain links TRBV24-1 with TRBJ1-5; D unclear. This CDR3 is 14 amino acids long. Between the trimmed V and J ends, which lost 1 base and 3 bases, there was a span of 6 bases. Germline CDR1 reads KGHDR; CDR2 reads SFDVKD. As DNA, the CDR3 is TGTGCCACCAGTGATTTCAGGACCAATCAGCCCCAGCATTTT. This gives the protein CATSDFRTNQPQHF.

This clonotype was detected ten times or more. The V and J genes are TRBV19 and TRBJ2-2; tentatively, D is TRBD1 (6 bases). The length of the CDR3 is 14 residues. CDR1 and CDR2 from the germline V gene are LNHDA and SQIVND (reference sequence). V was clipped by 3 bases and J by 5 bases, with 10 bases between them. In DNA, the CDR3 is TGTGCCAGTAGTATCAGGGGTGGGACCGGGGAGCTGTTTTTT. Encoded protein: CASSIRGGTGELFF.

V and J are TRBV12-3 or TRBV12-4 and TRBJ2-2, with D hard to call. The length of the CDR3 is 13 residues. With 8 bases removed from V and 4 bases from J, the gap between germline ends came to 11 bases. The DNA of the CDR3 is TGTGCCAGCCGCCTCGTGAGCACCGGGGAGCTGTTTTTT. It specifies CASRLVSTGELFF.

The rearrangement links TRBV20-1 to TRBJ2-7; 10 bases match TRBD1. The CDR3 runs 15 residues. J gave up 5 bases and V 6 bases, and 13 bases lay outside the gene matches. The germline V gene has CDR1 DFQATT and CDR2 SNEGSKA (reference sequence). The CDR3 sequence is CSATAGTGVNHEQYF. The CDR3 nucleotides are TGCAGTGCAACGGCCGGGACAGGGGTTAACCACGAGCAGTACTTC.

This clonotype was detected only a few times. J is TRBJ1-4 and V is TRBV15; possibly TRBD1 for D (5 bases). Germline V gene sequence: CDR1 LNHNV, CDR2 YYDKDF (reference sequence). V was trimmed by 0 bases and J by 7 bases, leaving 12 bases between them. This CDR3 has 15 amino acids. The CDR3 protein is CATSRDRGTGEKLFF. CDR3 nucleotide sequence: TGTGCCACCAGCAGAGATCGAGGGACGGGTGAAAAACTGTTTTTT.

V usage is TRBV2 and J usage is TRBJ1-5; TRBD1 might be the D (6 bases). Germline V gives CDR1 SNHLY, CDR2 FYNNEI. CDR3 length equals 14 residues. V was cut by 8 bases and J by 5 bases, with 16 bases left in between. The CDR3 spells CASHAGGADQPQHF. CDR3 bases: TGTGCCAGCCACGCGGGGGGCGCGGATCAGCCCCAGCATTTT.

There are many counts of this clonotype. V and J are TRBV7-2 and TRBJ1-1; 7 bases line up with TRBD1. V lost 4 bases, J lost 1 base, and 18 bases stayed unmatched. Germline V lookup: CDR1 SGHTA, CDR2 FQGNSA. The length of the CDR3 is 19 residues. The CDR3 bases are TGTGCCAGCAGCTCGGACCGGGACAGTTTACTTTTTGGGAACACTGAAGCTTTCTTT. Its translation is CASSSDRDSLLFGNTEAFF.

This clonotype was counted only a few times. This sequence joins TRBV28 and TRBJ2-7; unclear D gene. The CDR3 runs 16 residues. Germline CDR1 MDHEN, CDR2 SYDVKM. The V end lost 5 bases, the J end lost 2 bases, and 19 bases lay between the germline ends. This CDR3 is CASSPASRQSAYEQYF. The CDR3 region has the DNA TGTGCCAGCAGTCCAGCCAGCCGCCAATCAGCCTACGAGCAGTACTTC.

This clonotype was counted a few times. The rearrangement joins TRBV6-5 to TRBJ1-2; D gene ambiguous. This CDR3 is 15 amino acids long. The V end lost 0 bases, the J end lost 6 bases, and 14 bases lay between the germline ends. Looked up from germline, CDR1 is MNHEY and CDR2 is SVGAGI. The DNA for the CDR3 is TGTGCCAGCAGTTACTCGAGGTCGGCTGGGGATGGCTACACCTTC. Its protein is CASSYSRSAGDGYTF.

This clonotype has a handful of counts. The V call is TRBV5-8, the J call TRBJ1-5; D might be TRBD1 (5 bases). With 5 bases removed from V and 6 bases from J, the gap between germline ends came to 21 bases. The CDR3 is made up of 16 amino acids. The V gene's germline CDR1 is SGHTS and CDR2 YDEGEE. This CDR3 is CASSLDGTIWGQPQHF. The DNA of the CDR3 is TGTGCCAGCAGTCTCGACGGGACTATATGGGGTCAGCCCCAGCATTTT.

A note on this clonotype: An end of the junction does not agree with germline; a read error may underlie this. The V and J genes are TRBV10-3 and TRBJ2-7; the D is unclear. The CDR3 has 12 amino acids. Germline values: CDR1 ENHRY, CDR2 SYGVKD. The CDR3 sequence is CASSDSLNEQYF. In DNA, the CDR3 is TGTGCCAGCAGTGACTCGTTGAACGAGCAGTACTTC.

As regards this clonotype: Sequence at one end of the junction differs from germline and may be a read error. The chain couples TRBV9 to TRBJ2-6; tentative D call: TRBD1 (5 bases). Germline assignment: CDR1 SGDLS and CDR2 YYNGEE. This CDR3 comprises 15 residues. CDR3 sequence (DNA): TGTGCCAGCAGCGCCAGGGTTTCTGGGGCTAACGTCCTGACTTTC. It yields the protein CASSARVSGANVLTF.

CDR3 sequence reads: CASSKVGTGGRGTGELFF. The CDR3, as DNA: TGTGCCAGTAGCAAGGTCGGAACAGGGGGCAGGGGCACCGGGGAGCTGTTTTTT. V usage is TRBV19 and J usage is TRBJ2-2; 9 nucleotides line up with TRBD1. The CDR3 consists of 18 residues. V trimming: 6 bases; J trimming: 4 bases; junction bases outside the gene matches: 15. In germline, CDR1 is LNHDA, CDR2 SQIVND (reference sequence).

J is TRBJ2-5 and V is TRBV14; TRBD1 aligns across 9 bases. Germline-derived CDR1 and CDR2 are SGHDN and FVKESK. CDR3 length: 15 residues. Losses at the gene ends were 4 bases for V and 3 bases for J; bases not matched to a gene: 6. The CDR3 nucleotides read TGTGCCAGCAGCCGGACAGGGGAGAGAGAAGAGACCCAGTACTTC. This gives the protein CASSRTGEREETQYF.

This clonotype was found many times. The genes are TRBV7-9 and TRBJ2-7; 7 positions agree with TRBD1. Trimming at V came to 5 bases and at J to 5 bases, leaving 12 bases not matched to a gene. CDR1 SEHNR and CDR2 FQNEAQ come from the germline V gene (reference sequence). The length of the CDR3 is 15 residues. CDR3 DNA: TGTGCCAGCAGCCTCGGACAGGCTCTCTTCGACGAGCAGTACTTC. Residues: CASSLGQALFDEQYF.

The J gene is TRBJ2-7, the V gene TRBV29-1; 9 bases line up with TRBD1. Trimming took 0 bases from V and 4 from J; bases not matched to a gene: 7. Germline V gene data show CDR1 as SQVTM and CDR2 as ANQGSEA. This CDR3 comprises 15 residues. CDR3: CSVEDPTGGQYEQYF. In DNA form, the CDR3 reads TGCAGCGTTGAAGACCCAACAGGGGGCCAATACGAGCAGTACTTC.

This clonotype was found a few times. This chain uses TRBV7-7 with TRBJ1-3, with D perhaps matching TRBD1 (6 bases). This CDR3 is 24 amino acids long. Germline assignment: CDR1 SSHAT and CDR2 FNYEAQ (reference sequence). Trimming removed 2 bases at V and 0 bases at J, with 35 bases between. The DNA for the CDR3 is TGTGCCAGCAGCTTATCTACAGGGACCCCCATCAGGGATCATCAACCGGACTCTGGAAACACCATATATTTT. The encoded protein is CASSLSTGTPIRDHQPDSGNTIYF.

This clonotype was seen many times. The rearrangement links TRBV13 to TRBJ2-7, with 9 bases that match TRBD2. Trimming took 3 bases from V and 5 from J; bases not matched to a gene: 8. Per the germline V gene, CDR1 is PRHDT and CDR2 is FYEKMQ (reference sequence). This CDR3 has 15 amino acids. The DNA of the CDR3 is TGTGCCAGCAGCTTTGTCGCTAGCGGGGCCCACGAGCAGTACTTC. This sequence encodes CASSFVASGAHEQYF.

V and J are TRBV7-8 and TRBJ1-6; D unresolved. Looked up from germline, CDR1 is SGHVS and CDR2 is FQNEAQ. Trimming left V 5 bases short and J 5 bases short, with 22 bases between. The CDR3 runs 18 residues. The chain's CDR3 is CASSQVLLAPTNNSPLHF. The CDR3 DNA sequence: TGTGCCAGCAGCCAGGTCTTGCTTGCGCCCACAAATAATTCACCCCTCCACTTT.

As for this clonotype: Since a much larger clone is just one base distant, this may be a read error. This sequence joins TRBV19 and TRBJ2-5, with D hard to call. The CDR3 contains 12 residues. Trimming removed 3 bases at V and 3 bases at J, with 5 bases between. Germline CDR1 and CDR2: LNHDA and SQIVND (reference sequence). The CDR3 sequence: CASSMGKETQYF. DNA of the CDR3: TGTGCCAGTAGTATGGGGAAAGAGACCCAGTACTTC.

The V call is TRBV2, the J call TRBJ2-7; either TRBD1 or TRBD2 may fit D (7 bases each). The DNA end lines up better with TRBJ2-1; the J call may be wrong. CDR3 length: 14 amino acids. Germline loops: CDR1 SNHLY, CDR2 FYNNEI. CDR3 DNA sequence: TGTGCCAGCAAGGGGGCGGGAGTATACAATGAGCAGTTCTTC. It translates to CASKGAGVYNEQFF.

This clonotype was observed at least ten times. The V and J genes are TRBV7-2 and TRBJ1-5, with D maybe TRBD1 (6 bases). The V gene's germline CDR1 is SGHTA and CDR2 FQGNSA. V shed 2 bases and J shed 4 bases, with 12 bases lying between them. CDR3 length: 15 amino acids. The CDR3 bases are TGTGCCAGCAGCTTATCAGCAGGGGTAAATCAGCCCCAGCATTTT. Protein product: CASSLSAGVNQPQHF.